The 8 T cell receptor beta chains below come from one sample, sequenced in a study of shared clonotypes between healthy human individuals. Measured with immunoSEQ multiplex PCR; TCRdb has only the in-frame clones, and not every one. Here the sample spans 300,000 to 400,000 clones, roughly 70% being singletons. Sequencing was performed on memory CD4+ T cells sorted from blood. Described subset: CD45RA-negative fraction. Every receptor here comes from a man younger than 40 in good health.

The gene calls are TRBV5-1 and TRBJ2-3; D could derive from TRBD1 or TRBD2 (6 bases each). Germline V lookup: CDR1 SGHRS, CDR2 YFSETQ. The CDR3 spans 17 residues. V lost 0 bases, J lost 6 bases, and 20 bases lay in between. CDR3 protein: CASSLDPFSGGGDTQYF. DNA of the CDR3: TGCGCCAGCAGCTTGGACCCCTTTAGCGGAGGGGGTGATACGCAGTATTTT.

The chain joins TRBV4-1 to TRBJ2-1, with TRBD2 identical over 10 bases. The germline V gene has CDR1 MGHRA and CDR2 YSYEKL. This CDR3 is built from 15 residues. With V trimmed by 3 bases and J by 8 bases, 7 bases remained unmatched. The CDR3 bases are TGCGCCAGCAGCCACACGACTAGCGGGCCGTATGAGCAGTTCTTC. Amino acids: CASSHTTSGPYEQFF.

V gene TRBV19 combines with J gene TRBJ1-1, with D unresolved. Trimming took 5 bases from V and 0 from J, leaving 10 bases between them. The CDR3 has 14 amino acids. Germline V gene lookup returns CDR1 LNHDA and CDR2 SQIVND (reference sequence). Here the CDR3 reads CASSVGLMNTEAFF. DNA of the CDR3: TGTGCCAGTAGTGTAGGTCTGATGAACACTGAAGCTTTCTTT.

This sequence joins TRBV29-1 and TRBJ2-2, with D possibly TRBD1 on 5 matching bases. CDR1 is SQVTM and CDR2 is ANQGSEA in the germline V gene. CDR3 length: 14 residues. V lost 6 bases, J lost 5 bases, and 16 bases lay in between. The CDR3 nucleotides read TGCAGCGTGGGCGATACAGGCGGAACCGGGGAGCTGTTTTTT. It yields the protein CSVGDTGGTGELFF.

The chain carries TRBV7-2 and TRBJ2-5, with 12 bases matching TRBD2. The CDR3 is 15 residues long. Unmatched junction bases numbered 7, after V lost 7 bases and J lost 4 bases. Germline values: CDR1 SGHTA, CDR2 FQGNSA. The DNA of the CDR3 is TGTGCCAGCACCACCCGGGGACTAGCGGGAGAGACCCAGTACTTC. It yields the protein CASTTRGLAGETQYF.

The chain has TRBV18 and TRBJ2-1; D remains ambiguous. This CDR3 has 14 residues. Germline assignment: CDR1 KGHSH and CDR2 LQKENI. Trimming removed 0 bases at V and 5 bases at J, with 8 bases between. CDR3 residues: CASSPPVNNNEQFF. The CDR3 DNA follows: TGTGCCAGCTCACCACCGGTGAATAACAATGAGCAGTTCTTC.

The chain has TRBV28 and TRBJ1-2; tentative D call: TRBD1 (5 bases). This CDR3 contains 13 residues. The V and J ends lost 8 bases and 4 bases respectively, with 14 bases between them. CDR1 and CDR2 from the germline V gene are MDHEN and SYDVKM. The CDR3 sequence: CASQIRDPYGYTF. The CDR3, as DNA: TGTGCCAGCCAAATCAGGGATCCCTATGGCTACACCTTC.

The chain uses TRBV29-1 and TRBJ1-1, with TRBD1 identical over 9 bases. The CDR3 has 15 residues. Per germline, CDR1 SQVTM and CDR2 ANQGSEA. With V trimmed by 4 bases and J by 2 bases, 8 bases remained unmatched. CDR3 residues: CSVVRGGQGNTEAFF. CDR3 nucleotide sequence: TGCAGCGTTGTGAGGGGGGGACAGGGTAACACTGAAGCTTTCTTT.